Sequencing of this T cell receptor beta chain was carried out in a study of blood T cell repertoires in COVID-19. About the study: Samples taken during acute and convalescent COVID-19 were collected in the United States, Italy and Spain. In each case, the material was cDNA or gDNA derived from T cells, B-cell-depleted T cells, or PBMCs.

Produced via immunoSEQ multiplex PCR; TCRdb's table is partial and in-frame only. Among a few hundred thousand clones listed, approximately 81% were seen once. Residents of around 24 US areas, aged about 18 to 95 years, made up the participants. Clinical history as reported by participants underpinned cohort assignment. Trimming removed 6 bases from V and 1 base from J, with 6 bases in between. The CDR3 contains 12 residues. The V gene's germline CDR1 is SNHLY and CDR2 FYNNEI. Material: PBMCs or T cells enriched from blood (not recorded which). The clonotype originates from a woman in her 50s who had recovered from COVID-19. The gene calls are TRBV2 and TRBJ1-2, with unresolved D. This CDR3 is CASRPINYGYTF. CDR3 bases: TGTGCCAGCAGGCCTATTAACTATGGCTACACCTTC.